This T cell receptor (beta chain) was identified in a study of blood T cells in healthy people across ages. Study-wide results and caveats: Per million T cells, TCR beta diversity dropped roughly linearly as age increased. In long-lived donors, naive CD4+ cell counts and diversity exceeded those of aged donors. Diversity estimates from one million T cells were considered underestimates.

Sample-barcoded 5' priming and a J-beta primer mix drove a second PCR of 7 to 11 cycles. A minimum of 2.5 million CDR3-containing paired-end reads was obtained for each sample. TCRdb called the 5' RACE reads again in MiXCR, with one record for every CDR3 protein. The sample lists about 720,000 distinct CDR3 sequences; 22% were seen once. Remarks on this clonotype: The antigen remains undetermined.

The CDR3 covers 12 residues. The specimen was blood. The receptor comes from a man in his 70s in good health. The V call is TRBV12-3 or TRBV12-4, the J call TRBJ2-5; tentative D call: TRBD1 (5 bases). The J call may not be correct, given that the DNA end is closer to TRBJ2-1. This chain's CDR3 is CASGSRANEQFF. The CDR3 bases are TGTGCCAGCGGCTCCAGGGCCAATGAGCAGTTCTTC.